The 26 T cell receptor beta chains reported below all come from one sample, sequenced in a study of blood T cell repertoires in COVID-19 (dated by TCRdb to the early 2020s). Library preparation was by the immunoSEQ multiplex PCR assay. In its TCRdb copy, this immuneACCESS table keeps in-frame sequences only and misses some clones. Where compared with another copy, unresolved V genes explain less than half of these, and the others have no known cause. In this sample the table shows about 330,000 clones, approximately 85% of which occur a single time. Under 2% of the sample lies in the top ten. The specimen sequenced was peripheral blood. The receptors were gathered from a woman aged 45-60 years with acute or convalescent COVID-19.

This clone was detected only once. The CDR3 is CAISETSGRAYNEQFF. The CDR3 nucleotides are TGTGCCATCAGTGAGACTAGCGGGAGGGCCTACAATGAGCAGTTCTTC. This chain connects TRBV10-3 to TRBJ2-1, with 13 positions matching TRBD2. CDR1 is ENHRY, CDR2 SYGVKD, per germline. V was pared by 2 bases and J by 2 bases, with 0 bases of the junction left unmatched. The CDR3 runs 16 residues.

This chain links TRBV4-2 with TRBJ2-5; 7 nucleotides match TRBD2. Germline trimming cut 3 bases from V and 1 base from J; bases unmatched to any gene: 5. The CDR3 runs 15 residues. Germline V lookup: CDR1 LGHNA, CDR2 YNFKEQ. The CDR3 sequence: CASSQSLAVQETQYF. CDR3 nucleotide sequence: TGTGCCAGCAGCCAGTCCCTAGCGGTCCAAGAGACCCAGTACTTC.

CDR3 loop: CASRNRQGLYGYTF. CDR3 coding DNA: TGTGCCAGCAGGAACCGACAGGGGCTCTATGGCTACACCTTC. The chain recombines TRBV28 with TRBJ1-2, with 8 bases fitting TRBD1. CDR1 and CDR2 from the germline V gene are MDHEN and SYDVKM. V lost 6 bases and J lost 4; bases outside the gene matches: 7. The CDR3 sequence is 14 residues long.

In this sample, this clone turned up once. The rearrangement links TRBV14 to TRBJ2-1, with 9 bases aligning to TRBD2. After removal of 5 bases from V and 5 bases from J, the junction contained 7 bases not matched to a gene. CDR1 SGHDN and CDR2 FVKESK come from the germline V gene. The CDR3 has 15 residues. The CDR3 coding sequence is TGTGCCAGCAGCGGGGTACTAGCGGGCGACAATGAGCAGTTCTTC. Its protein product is CASSGVLAGDNEQFF. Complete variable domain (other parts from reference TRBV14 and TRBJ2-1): EAGVTQFPSHSVIEKGQTVTLRCDPISGHDNLYWYRRVMGKEIKFLLHFVKESKQDESGMPNNRFLAERTGGTYSTLKVQPAELEDSGVYFCASSGVLAGDNEQFFGPGTRLTVL.

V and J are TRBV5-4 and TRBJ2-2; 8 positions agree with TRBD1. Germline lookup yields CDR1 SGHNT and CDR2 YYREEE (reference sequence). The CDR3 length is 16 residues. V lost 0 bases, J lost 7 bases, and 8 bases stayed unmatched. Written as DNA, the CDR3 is TGTGCCAGCAGCTTGGGGTCAGGGGGCCTTATCGGGGAGCTGTTTTTT. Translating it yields CASSLGSGGLIGELFF. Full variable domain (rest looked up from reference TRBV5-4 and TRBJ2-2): ETGVTQSPTHLIKTRGQQVTLRCSSQSGHNTVSWYQQALGQGPQFIFQYYREEENGRGNFPPRFSGLQFPNYSSELNVNALELDDSALYLCASSLGSGGLIGELFFGEGSRLTVL.

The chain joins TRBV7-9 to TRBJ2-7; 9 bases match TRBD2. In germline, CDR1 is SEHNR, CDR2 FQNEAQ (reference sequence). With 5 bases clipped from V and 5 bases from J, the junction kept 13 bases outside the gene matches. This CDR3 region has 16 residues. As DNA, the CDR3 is TGTGCCAGCAGCAGATTAGGTAGCGGGAGTGCTGACGAGCAGTACTTC. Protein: CASSRLGSGSADEQYF.

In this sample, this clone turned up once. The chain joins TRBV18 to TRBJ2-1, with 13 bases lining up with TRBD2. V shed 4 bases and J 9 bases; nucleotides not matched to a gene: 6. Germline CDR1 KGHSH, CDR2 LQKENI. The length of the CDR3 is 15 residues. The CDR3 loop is CASSQGLAGFSEQFF. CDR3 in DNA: TGTGCCAGCTCACAGGGACTAGCGGGATTTAGTGAGCAGTTCTTC. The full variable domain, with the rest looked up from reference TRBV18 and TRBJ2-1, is NAGVMQNPRHLVRRRGQEARLRCSPMKGHSHVYWYRQLPEEGLKFMVYLQKENIIDESGMPKERFSAEFPKEGPSILRIQQVVRGDSAAYFCASSQGLAGFSEQFFGPGTRLTVL.

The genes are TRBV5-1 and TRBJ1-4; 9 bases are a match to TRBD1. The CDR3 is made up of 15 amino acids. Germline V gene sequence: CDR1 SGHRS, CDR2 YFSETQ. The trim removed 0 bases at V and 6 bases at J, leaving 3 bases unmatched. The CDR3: CASSLDGTGYEKLFF. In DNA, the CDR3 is TGCGCCAGCAGCTTGGACGGGACAGGGTATGAAAAACTGTTTTTT.

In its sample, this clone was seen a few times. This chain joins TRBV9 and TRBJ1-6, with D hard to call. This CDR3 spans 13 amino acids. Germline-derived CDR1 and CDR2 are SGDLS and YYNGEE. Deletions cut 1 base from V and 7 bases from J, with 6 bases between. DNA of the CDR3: TGTGCCAGCAGCGTAAACAGCAATTCACCCCTCCACTTT. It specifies CASSVNSNSPLHF.

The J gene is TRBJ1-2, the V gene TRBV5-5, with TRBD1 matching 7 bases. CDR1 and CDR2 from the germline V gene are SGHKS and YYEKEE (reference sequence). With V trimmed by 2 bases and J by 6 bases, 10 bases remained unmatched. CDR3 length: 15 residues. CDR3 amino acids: CASSLQGHSVHGYTF. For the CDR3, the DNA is TGTGCCAGCAGCTTACAGGGGCATTCAGTCCATGGCTACACCTTC.

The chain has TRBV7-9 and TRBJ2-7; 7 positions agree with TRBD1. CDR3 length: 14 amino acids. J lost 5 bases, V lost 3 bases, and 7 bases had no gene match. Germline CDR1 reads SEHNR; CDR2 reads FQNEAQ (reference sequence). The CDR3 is CASSFPGTADEQYF. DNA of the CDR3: TGTGCCAGCAGCTTCCCGGGGACAGCAGACGAGCAGTACTTC.

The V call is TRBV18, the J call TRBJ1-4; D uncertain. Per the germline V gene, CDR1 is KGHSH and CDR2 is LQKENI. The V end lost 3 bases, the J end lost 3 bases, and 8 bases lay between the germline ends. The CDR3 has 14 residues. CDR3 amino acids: CASSPARSNEKLFF. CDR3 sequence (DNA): TGTGCCAGCTCACCGGCCAGATCTAATGAAAAACTGTTTTTT.

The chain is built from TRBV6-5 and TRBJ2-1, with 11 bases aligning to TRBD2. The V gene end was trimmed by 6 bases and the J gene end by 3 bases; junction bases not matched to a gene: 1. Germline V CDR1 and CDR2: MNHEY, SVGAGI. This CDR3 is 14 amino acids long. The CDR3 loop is CASRTSGIYNEQFF. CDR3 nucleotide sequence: TGTGCCAGCAGGACTAGCGGGATCTACAATGAGCAGTTCTTC.

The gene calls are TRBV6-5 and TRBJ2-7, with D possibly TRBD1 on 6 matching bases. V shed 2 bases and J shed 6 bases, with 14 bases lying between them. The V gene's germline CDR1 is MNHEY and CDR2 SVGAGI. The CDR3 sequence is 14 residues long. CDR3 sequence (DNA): TGTGCCAGCAGTTACGCCATACAGGGAAGCGAGCAGTACTTC. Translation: CASSYAIQGSEQYF.

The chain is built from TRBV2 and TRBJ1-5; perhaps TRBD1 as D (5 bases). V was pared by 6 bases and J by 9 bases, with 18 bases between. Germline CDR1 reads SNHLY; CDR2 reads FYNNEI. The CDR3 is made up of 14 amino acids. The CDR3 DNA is TGTGCCAGCAGCTTGCTGACAGCCTCTCGGCCCCAGCATTTT. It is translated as CASSLLTASRPQHF.

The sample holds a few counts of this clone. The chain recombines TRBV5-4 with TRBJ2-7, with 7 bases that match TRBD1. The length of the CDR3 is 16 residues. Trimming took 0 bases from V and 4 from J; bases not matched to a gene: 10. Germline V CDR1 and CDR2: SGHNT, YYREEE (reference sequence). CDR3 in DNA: TGTGCCAGCAGCTTGGAACTACAGGGGCAGGGGTACGAGCAGTACTTC. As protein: CASSLELQGQGYEQYF.

Here the CDR3 reads CASSLEAGGTDTQYF. The CDR3 coding sequence is TGTGCCAGCAGCTTGGAGGCAGGGGGCACAGATACGCAGTATTTT. V gene TRBV5-6 combines with J gene TRBJ2-3, with a possible D match to TRBD1 (6 bases). The germline V and J ends were trimmed by 0 bases and 1 base, with 9 bases remaining between them. Per germline, CDR1 SGHDT and CDR2 YYEEEE. This CDR3 region has 15 residues.

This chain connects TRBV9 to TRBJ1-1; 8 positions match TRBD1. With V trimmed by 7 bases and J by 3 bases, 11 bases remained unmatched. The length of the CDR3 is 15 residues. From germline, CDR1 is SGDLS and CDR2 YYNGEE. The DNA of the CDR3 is TGTGCCAGCTCATCAGCAGGGGGCTTCTACACTGAAGCTTTCTTT. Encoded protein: CASSSAGGFYTEAFF.

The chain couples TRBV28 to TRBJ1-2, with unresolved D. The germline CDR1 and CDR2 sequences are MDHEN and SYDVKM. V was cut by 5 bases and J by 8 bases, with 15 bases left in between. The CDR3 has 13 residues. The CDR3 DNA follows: TGTGCCAGCAGTCCCCCGGACTCCTTGGGCTACACCTTC. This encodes CASSPPDSLGYTF.

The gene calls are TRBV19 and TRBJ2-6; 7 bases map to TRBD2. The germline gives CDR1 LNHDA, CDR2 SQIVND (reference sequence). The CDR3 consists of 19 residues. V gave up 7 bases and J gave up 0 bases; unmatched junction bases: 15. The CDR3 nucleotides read TGTGCCAGTATCGGGGGGTTATTGGGCGGTCGCTCTGGGGCCAACGTCCTGACTTTC. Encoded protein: CASIGGLLGGRSGANVLTF.

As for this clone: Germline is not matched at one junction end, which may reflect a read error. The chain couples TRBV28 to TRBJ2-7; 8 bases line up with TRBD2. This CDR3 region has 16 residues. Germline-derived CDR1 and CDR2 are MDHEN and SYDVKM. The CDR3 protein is CASSPAGGLTSDEQYF. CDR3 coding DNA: TGTGCCAGCAGTCCCGCGGGAGGCCTTACCTCCGACGAGCAGTACTTC.

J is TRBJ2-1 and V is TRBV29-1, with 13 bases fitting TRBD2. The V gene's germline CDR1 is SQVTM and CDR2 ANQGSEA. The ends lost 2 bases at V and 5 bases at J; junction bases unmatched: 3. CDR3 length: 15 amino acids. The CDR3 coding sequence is TGCAGCGTTGAAACCGGGACTAGCGGGAACAATGAGCAGTTCTTC. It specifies CSVETGTSGNNEQFF.

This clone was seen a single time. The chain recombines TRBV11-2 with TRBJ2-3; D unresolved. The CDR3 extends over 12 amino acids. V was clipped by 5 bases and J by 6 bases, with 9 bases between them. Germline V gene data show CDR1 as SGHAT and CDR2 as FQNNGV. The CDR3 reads CASSPGADTQYF. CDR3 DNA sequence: TGTGCCAGCAGCCCCGGTGCGGATACGCAGTATTTT.

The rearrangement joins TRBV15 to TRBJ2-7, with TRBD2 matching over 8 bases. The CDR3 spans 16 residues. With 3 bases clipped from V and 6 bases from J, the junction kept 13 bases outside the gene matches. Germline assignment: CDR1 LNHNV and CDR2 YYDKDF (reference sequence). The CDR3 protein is CATSRKLAGSYSEQYF. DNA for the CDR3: TGTGCCACCAGCAGGAAATTAGCGGGATCTTACTCCGAGCAGTACTTC.

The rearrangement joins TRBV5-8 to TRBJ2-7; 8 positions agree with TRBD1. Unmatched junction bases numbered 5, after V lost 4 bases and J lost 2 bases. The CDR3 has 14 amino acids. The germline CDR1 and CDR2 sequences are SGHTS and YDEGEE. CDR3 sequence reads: CASSPDREAYEQYF. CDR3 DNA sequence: TGTGCCAGCAGCCCGGACAGGGAGGCCTACGAGCAGTACTTC.

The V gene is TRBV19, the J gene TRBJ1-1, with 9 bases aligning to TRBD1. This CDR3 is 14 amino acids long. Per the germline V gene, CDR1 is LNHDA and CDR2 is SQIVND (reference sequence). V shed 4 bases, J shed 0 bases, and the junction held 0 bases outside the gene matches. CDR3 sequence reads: CASSRDRVNTEAFF. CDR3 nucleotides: TGTGCCAGTAGTAGGGACAGGGTGAACACTGAAGCTTTCTTT.